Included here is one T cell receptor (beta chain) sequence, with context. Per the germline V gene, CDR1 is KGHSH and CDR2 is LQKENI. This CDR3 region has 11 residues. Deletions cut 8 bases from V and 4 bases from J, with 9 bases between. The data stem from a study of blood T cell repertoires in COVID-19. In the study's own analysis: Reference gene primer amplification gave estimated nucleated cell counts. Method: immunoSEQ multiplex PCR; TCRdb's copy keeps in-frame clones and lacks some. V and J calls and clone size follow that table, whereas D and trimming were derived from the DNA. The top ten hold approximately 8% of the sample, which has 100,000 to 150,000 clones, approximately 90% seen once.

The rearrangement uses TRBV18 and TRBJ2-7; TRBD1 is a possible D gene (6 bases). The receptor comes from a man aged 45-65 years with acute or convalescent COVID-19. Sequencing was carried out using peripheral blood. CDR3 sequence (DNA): TGTGCCAGCGGGACAAATTACGAGCAGTACTTC. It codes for CASGTNYEQYF. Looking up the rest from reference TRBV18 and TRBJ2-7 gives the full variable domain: NAGVMQNPRHLVRRRGQEARLRCSPMKGHSHVYWYRQLPEEGLKFMVYLQKENIIDESGMPKERFSAEFPKEGPSILRIQQVVRGDSAAYFCASGTNYEQYFGPGTRLTVT.